The 24 T cell receptor beta chains presented below share a single source sample, sequenced in a study of human T cells and chemical hapten exposure. Time point meaning: pre-sensitization, week 0. Treatment: therapeutic diphenylcyclopropenone sensitization with weekly scalp DPC. TCRdb reanalysed the RACE reads using MiXCR and keeps one entry per CDR3 protein. The data show 200,000 to 300,000 distinct CDR3 sequences, about 9.4% seen once. The sequencing here drew on whole blood, taken in connection with sensitization to the hapten diphenylcyclopropenone (DPC). Receptors were obtained from a woman aged 40 to 55 with alopecia areata. Some clones in this sample may be carry-over from other donors' samples.

This clonotype has only a few counts. The chain combines TRBV18 with TRBJ2-7; 10 positions agree with TRBD1. V trimming: 4 bases; J trimming: 2 bases; junction bases outside the gene matches: 5. This CDR3 is built from 15 residues. Germline lookup yields CDR1 KGHSH and CDR2 LQKENI. Here the CDR3 reads CASSLRDRGPYEQYF. For the CDR3, the DNA is TGTGCCAGCTCACTTAGGGACAGGGGTCCCTACGAGCAGTACTTC.

The rearrangement links TRBV6-2 or TRBV6-3 to TRBJ2-7; tentatively, D is TRBD1 (5 bases). There are 15 residues in the CDR3. V lost 4 bases and J lost 1, with 14 bases in between. The V gene's germline CDR1 is MNHEY and CDR2 SVGEGT. In nucleotides, the CDR3 is TGTGCCAGCAGTTCGAGAGGACAACCTTCCTACGAGCAGTACTTC. It encodes CASSSRGQPSYEQYF.

This clonotype was counted a few times. The V gene is TRBV7-2, the J gene TRBJ1-4, with D perhaps matching TRBD1 (6 bases). Trimming took off 2 bases at V and 7 bases at J, with 17 bases between the two ends. CDR3 length equals 16 residues. Germline CDR1 is SGHTA and CDR2 is FQGNSA. The CDR3 loop reads CASSLHHTGGREKLFF. In DNA, the CDR3 is TGTGCCAGCAGCTTACACCACACGGGGGGGCGTGAAAAACTGTTTTTT.

Concerning this clonotype itself: A much larger clone sits a single nucleotide away, making a read error possible. This chain links TRBV6-6 with TRBJ2-1, with 8 bases identical to TRBD2. This CDR3 comprises 16 residues. Germline V gene lookup returns CDR1 MNHNY and CDR2 SVGAGI (reference sequence). The CDR3 sequence: CASSPSSGSSYNEQSF. The CDR3 nucleotides are TGTGCCAGCAGTCCCTCAAGCGGGAGCTCCTACAATGAGCAGTCCTTC.

In DNA, the CDR3 is TGTGCCAGCAGCCCCGAGGCGCAGGGTGAAGCTTTCTTT. Its translation is CASSPEAQGEAFF. This chain joins TRBV11-2 and TRBJ1-1, with D possibly being TRBD1 (5 bases). CDR1 is SGHAT, CDR2 FQNNGV, per germline. V dropped 5 bases and J dropped 7 bases, with 14 bases sitting between them. The CDR3 length is 13 residues. The full variable domain, rest sourced from reference TRBV11-2 and TRBJ1-1, is EAGVAQSPRYKIIEKRQSVAFWCNPISGHATLYWYQQILGQGPKLLIQFQNNGVVDDSQLPKDRFSAERLKGVDSTLKIQPAKLEDSAVYLCASSPEAQGEAFFGQGTRLTVV.

The chain links TRBV28 to TRBJ2-3, with 12 positions matching TRBD1. Looked up from germline, CDR1 is MDHEN and CDR2 is SYDVKM. The CDR3 is made up of 14 amino acids. The V and J ends lost 5 bases and 6 bases, in that order; junction bases with no gene match: 3. The CDR3 nucleotides read TGTGCCAGCAGTGGGGGACAGGGGGCGGATACGCAGTATTTT. This sequence encodes CASSGGQGADTQYF. The whole variable domain, filled in from reference TRBV28 and TRBJ2-3, reads DVKVTQSSRYLVKRTGEKVFLECVQDMDHENMFWYRQDPGLGLRLIYFSYDVKMKEKGDIPEGYSVSREKKERFSLILESASTNQTSMYLCASSGGQGADTQYFGPGTRLTVL.

This clonotype has just a few counts. The J gene is TRBJ2-3, the V gene TRBV5-1; 9 bases line up with TRBD2. V was pared by 4 bases and J by 4 bases, with 7 bases of the junction left unmatched. Germline loops: CDR1 SGHRS, CDR2 YFSETQ. CDR3 length: 15 residues. As DNA, the CDR3 is TGCGCCAGCAGCCCGGGACTAGCCCTGGCAGATACGCAGTATTTT. Its translation: CASSPGLALADTQYF.

This clonotype has at least ten counts. This rearrangement joins TRBV7-3 to TRBJ2-3; 8 nucleotides match TRBD1. CDR1 is SGHTA and CDR2 is FQGTGA in the germline V gene. V dropped 0 bases and J dropped 5; count of bases not matched to a gene: 7. This CDR3 has 16 residues. The CDR3 protein is CASSLTWQGAEDTQYF. The CDR3 coding sequence is TGTGCCAGCAGCTTAACGTGGCAGGGGGCCGAAGATACGCAGTATTTT.

The chain couples TRBV6-5 to TRBJ1-5; D gene unclear. Germline V gene data show CDR1 as MNHEY and CDR2 as SVGAGI. V lost 6 bases, J lost 0 bases, and 15 bases lay in between. The CDR3 contains 16 residues. The CDR3 sequence is CASSSSDGYSNQPQHF. DNA of the CDR3: TGTGCCAGCAGCTCATCGGACGGGTATAGCAATCAGCCCCAGCATTTT.

The table lists this clonotype with many counts. This chain uses TRBV6-5 with TRBJ1-3, with 7 nucleotides matching TRBD1. Germline V gene lookup returns CDR1 MNHEY and CDR2 SVGAGI. This CDR3 is 11 amino acids long. With 8 bases clipped from V and 7 bases from J, the junction kept 2 bases outside the gene matches. The CDR3 is CASSQGNTIYF. In DNA, the CDR3 is TGTGCCAGCTCACAGGGGAACACCATATATTTT.

This clonotype was picked up a small number of times. The CDR3 protein is CASSLSGRGAGQPQHF. CDR3 bases: TGTGCCAGCAGTTTATCAGGCAGGGGGGCAGGGCAGCCCCAGCATTTT. This chain links TRBV27 with TRBJ1-5, with 7 bases matching TRBD1. The CDR3 is 16 residues long. V dropped 0 bases and J dropped 7; count of bases not matched to a gene: 9. Per germline, CDR1 MNHEY and CDR2 SMNVEV (reference sequence).

This clonotype was found a few times. The chain is built from TRBV7-2 and TRBJ1-3, with D possibly being TRBD1 (5 bases). V gave up 1 base and J gave up 3 bases, with 7 bases separating them. Germline CDR1 SGHTA, CDR2 FQGNSA. The CDR3 spans 14 residues. CDR3 nucleotides: TGTGCCAGCAGCTTAGGACAGCGTGGAAACACCATATATTTT. Its protein is CASSLGQRGNTIYF.

The V and J genes are TRBV6-5 and TRBJ2-5, with D unclear. Trimming removed 2 bases at V and 4 bases at J, with 8 bases between. The length of the CDR3 is 13 residues. Per the germline V gene, CDR1 is MNHEY and CDR2 is SVGAGI. In DNA, the CDR3 is TGTGCCAGCAGTTACAGGCTTTTAGAGACCCAGTACTTC. This sequence encodes CASSYRLLETQYF.

This clonotype was seen at least ten times. The chain joins TRBV6-2 or TRBV6-3 to TRBJ2-1, with TRBD2 as a possible D gene (5 bases). The CDR3 is 13 amino acids. V was trimmed by 10 bases and J by 4 bases, leaving 14 bases between them. In germline, CDR1 is MNHEY, CDR2 SVGEGT. The CDR3 is CAISGSLYNEQFF. The CDR3 bases are TGTGCCATATCGGGGTCCCTTTACAATGAGCAGTTCTTC.

This chain connects TRBV7-8 to TRBJ2-7; 11 nucleotides line up with TRBD2. The CDR3 covers 17 residues. Germline lookup yields CDR1 SGHVS and CDR2 FQNEAQ. J was trimmed by 2 bases and V by 3 bases; bases with no gene match: 9. CDR3 nucleotides: TGTGCCAGCAGCTTCCCGGCTAGCGGGAGGACGACCTACGAGCAGTACTTC. It is translated as CASSFPASGRTTYEQYF.

This clonotype has only a few counts. The genes are TRBV20-1 and TRBJ1-1, with D perhaps matching TRBD1 (5 bases). V was shortened by 2 bases and J by 9 bases, with 13 bases between the two germline ends. The CDR3 consists of 12 residues. Per germline, CDR1 DFQATT and CDR2 SNEGSKA (reference sequence). The CDR3 region is CSARNPQGKAFF. Here the CDR3 DNA reads TGCAGTGCTAGAAACCCTCAGGGTAAAGCTTTCTTT.

This clonotype turned up a few times. The J gene is TRBJ1-3, the V gene TRBV7-6, with 7 positions matching TRBD1. The junction had 4 bases not matched to a gene; V was cut back by 6 bases and J by 2 bases. The CDR3 loop spans 14 amino acids. In germline, CDR1 is SGHVS, CDR2 FNYEAQ. In nucleotides, the CDR3 is TGTGCCAGCAGAGATGACAGGGCTGGAAACACCATATATTTT. Protein sequence: CASRDDRAGNTIYF.

Here the CDR3 reads CASSLMSANTGELFF. The CDR3 DNA reads as TGTGCCAGCAGTTTAATGAGCGCGAACACCGGGGAGCTGTTTTTT. The chain is built from TRBV12-3 or TRBV12-4 and TRBJ2-2; D unclear. CDR3 size: 15 residues. Deletions cut 2 bases from V and 0 bases from J, with 7 bases between.

The CDR3 protein is CASSSPIPGWGANVLTF. CDR3 bases: TGTGCCAGCAGCTCCCCAATCCCGGGGTGGGGGGCCAACGTCCTGACTTTC. The chain employs TRBV7-9 and TRBJ2-6; possible D gene TRBD2, 5 bases. The V end was cut by 4 bases, the J end by 4 bases, with 17 bases between. The CDR3 loop spans 17 amino acids. From germline, CDR1 is SEHNR and CDR2 FQNEAQ (reference sequence).

The V call is TRBV18, the J call TRBJ2-4; tentatively, D is TRBD1 (5 bases). V was shortened by 6 bases and J by 5 bases, with 20 bases between the two germline ends. Germline V gene sequence: CDR1 KGHSH, CDR2 LQKENI. The CDR3 covers 16 residues. CDR3 region: CASSPGAVLSQNIQYF. CDR3 sequence (DNA): TGTGCCAGCTCGCCTGGGGCGGTTCTTTCCCAAAACATTCAGTACTTC.

The J gene is TRBJ2-1, the V gene TRBV14; the D gene is possibly TRBD2 (6 bases). The CDR3 contains 16 residues. Germline loops: CDR1 SGHDN, CDR2 FVKESK. V dropped 1 base and J dropped 4 bases, with 14 bases sitting between them. CDR3 protein: CASSQVWSSGYNEQFF. The CDR3 bases are TGTGCCAGCAGCCAAGTGTGGAGTAGCGGTTACAATGAGCAGTTCTTC.

The sample holds a few counts of this clonotype. J is TRBJ1-6 and V is TRBV9, with a possible D match to TRBD1 (5 bases). Germline CDR1 and CDR2: SGDLS and YYNGEE. The CDR3 contains 15 residues. Trimming cost V 2 bases and J 7 bases, with 13 bases left between them. CDR3 in amino acids: CASSVRGAWNSPLHF. The CDR3 region has the DNA TGTGCCAGCAGCGTCCGGGGCGCGTGGAATTCACCCCTCCACTTT.

This clonotype was seen a handful of times. This chain connects TRBV6-5 to TRBJ2-7, with 7 bases lining up with TRBD1. The CDR3 has 15 amino acids. Per germline, CDR1 MNHEY and CDR2 SVGAGI. The ends lost 0 bases at V and 0 bases at J; junction bases unmatched: 2. CDR3 loop: CASSYSAGGSYEQYF. For the CDR3, the DNA is TGTGCCAGCAGTTACTCGGCAGGGGGCTCCTACGAGCAGTACTTC.

This clonotype showed up just a few times. This chain uses TRBV6-6 with TRBJ1-6; 11 bases agree with TRBD1. V was pared by 6 bases and J by 6 bases, with 4 bases of the junction left unmatched. The CDR3 loop spans 15 amino acids. Per the germline V gene, CDR1 is MNHNY and CDR2 is SVGAGI (reference sequence). The CDR3 DNA reads as TGTGCCAGCAGACGAGGGACAGGGGGTAATTCACCCCTCCACTTT. As protein: CASRRGTGGNSPLHF.